These 10 T cell receptor beta chains share one sample of origin, sequenced in a study of Graves' ophthalmopathy and Graves' hyperthyroidism. RNA served as the template for amplifying TCR beta CDR3 regions. Scientists carried out first-round RT-PCR using HTBI primers and then a second-round multiplex PCR. TCRdb used MiXCR to reprocess the multiplex PCR reads, holding one entry per CDR3 protein. Of roughly 600,000 distinct CDR3 sequences listed, roughly 39% are singletons. The specimen sequenced was peripheral blood or thyroid tissue (not recorded which). These receptors all come from an adult man with Graves' hyperthyroidism.

This clonotype was recorded at least ten times. V is TRBV7-3 and J is TRBJ1-4, with 7 positions matching TRBD1. Germline CDR1 SGHTA, CDR2 FQGTGA. The CDR3 runs to 17 residues. The junction had 15 bases not matched to a gene; V was cut back by 3 bases and J by 8 bases. The CDR3 loop reads CASSFRGTVSLEEKLFF. CDR3 nucleotide sequence: TGTGCCAGCAGCTTTAGGGGGACAGTGTCTTTGGAGGAAAAACTGTTTTTT.

This clonotype has a handful of counts. V usage is TRBV19 and J usage is TRBJ2-7; D not resolved. The CDR3 has 12 amino acids. The ends were cut back, 5 bases at V and 2 bases at J, with 7 bases in the middle. Germline V lookup: CDR1 LNHDA, CDR2 SQIVND (reference sequence). DNA of the CDR3: TGTGCCAGTAGTGGCAGCCCCTACGAGCAGTACTTC. This encodes CASSGSPYEQYF.

The chain uses TRBV7-9 and TRBJ2-1; D is ambiguous. There are 12 residues in the CDR3. CDR1 and CDR2 from the germline V gene are SEHNR and FQNEAQ (reference sequence). V dropped 5 bases and J dropped 9 bases, with 11 bases sitting between them. In DNA form, the CDR3 reads TGTGCCAGCAGCACCGACCCCGGTGAGCAGTTCTTC. Protein sequence: CASSTDPGEQFF.

The J gene is TRBJ2-2, the V gene TRBV11-1, with 8 nucleotides matching TRBD1. This CDR3 has 16 residues. Looked up from germline, CDR1 is SGHAT and CDR2 is FQDESV (reference sequence). J lost 3 bases, V lost 0 bases, and 3 bases had no gene match. CDR3 bases: TGTGCCAGCAGCTTAGCCTTGGACAGGGACACCGGGGAGCTGTTTTTT. As protein: CASSLALDRDTGELFF. Full variable domain (missing parts from reference TRBV11-1 and TRBJ2-2): EAEVAQSPRYKITEKSQAVAFWCDPISGHATLYWYRQILGQGPELLVQFQDESVVDDSQLPKDRFSAERLKGVDSTLKIQPAELGDSAMYLCASSLALDRDTGELFFGEGSRLTVL.

A note on this clonotype: A much larger clone lies a single base off, so this may be a read error. The chain carries TRBV6-5 and TRBJ1-6; 8 bases line up with TRBD1. There are 15 residues in the CDR3. Germline V gene lookup returns CDR1 MNHEY and CDR2 SVGAGI. The CDR3 sequence: CAISWGQEPNSPLHF. The DNA of the CDR3 is TGTGCCATCAGTTGGGGACAGGAGCCCAATTCACCCCTCCACTTT.

This clonotype came up once. A much more abundant neighbour one base away suggests this may be a read error. Here the CDR3 omits its conserved ending phenylalanine or tryptophan, so a read error is the likely source. V and J are TRBV5-1 and TRBJ1-1; D might be TRBD1 (6 bases). Germline values: CDR1 SGHRS, CDR2 YFSETQ. V lost 0 bases, J lost 1 base, and 19 bases lay in between. The CDR3 is 18 residues long. This CDR3 is CASSLAGGRDLTNTEAFL. The CDR3 DNA follows: TGCGCCAGCAGCTTGGCGGGGGGGCGCGATCTAACGAACACTGAAGCTTTCCTT.

This clonotype came up many times. The chain carries TRBV19 and TRBJ1-5; weak D call: TRBD1 (5 bases). Germline CDR1 LNHDA, CDR2 SQIVND (reference sequence). CDR3 length: 14 residues. Trimming took off 3 bases at V and 3 bases at J, with 9 bases between the two ends. As DNA, the CDR3 is TGTGCCAGTAGTATGGGGGGAAACAATCAGCCCCAGCATTTT. It yields the protein CASSMGGNNQPQHF.

The chain has TRBV20-1 and TRBJ1-2, with 12 bases aligning to TRBD1. This CDR3 contains 18 residues. Germline V gene data show CDR1 as DFQATT and CDR2 as SNEGSKA (reference sequence). The J segment lost 6 bases and the V segment lost 0 bases, leaving 14 bases of the junction unmatched. In DNA, the CDR3 is TGCAGTGCTAGAGATGATAAGGGGACAGGGGGCGACGAAAATGGCTACACCTTC. Its translation: CSARDDKGTGGDENGYTF.

The rearrangement uses TRBV7-3 and TRBJ1-5; TRBD1 agrees at 9 bases. V shed 5 bases and J 11 bases; nucleotides not matched to a gene: 10. The CDR3 has 14 residues. Germline V gene sequence: CDR1 SGHTA, CDR2 FQGTGA. The CDR3 reads CASSRQGGRETQHF. The DNA of the CDR3 is TGTGCCAGCAGCCGACAGGGGGGACGAGAGACCCAGCATTTT.

This clonotype appeared many times. This rearrangement joins TRBV19 to TRBJ2-6, with D possibly being TRBD2 (5 bases). Trimming cost V 5 bases and J 0 bases, with 11 bases left between them. Per the germline V gene, CDR1 is LNHDA and CDR2 is SQIVND (reference sequence). The CDR3 covers 16 residues. Here the CDR3 DNA reads TGTGCCAGTAGTGTAAAAGGGAGCTCTGGGGCCAACGTCCTGACTTTC. Amino acids: CASSVKGSSGANVLTF.